This T cell receptor beta chain was observed in a study of shared clonotypes between healthy human individuals. Study-wide background: Per donor, three plates held CD4 naive cells, three held CD4 memory, two held CD8 naive and one held CD8 memory.

Study findings and constraints: Blood was the only sampled material, and tissue repertoires likely differ. Rarefaction demonstrated incomplete sorted-subset sequencing despite large depth.

Trimming cost V 4 bases and J 2 bases; bases outside gene matches: 12. The CDR3 loop spans 17 amino acids. Per germline, CDR1 LGHNA and CDR2 YSLEER. Concerning this clone: Its antigen is still unknown.

Profiling relied on immunoSEQ multiplex PCR, and the TCRdb table lists in-frame clones only, not all of them. The data show 2.3 million or so clones, with approximately 93% seen just once and around 0.4% held by the top ten. The clonotype was recovered from a young man in good health. Some clones in this sample may be carry-over from other donors' samples. The chain recombines TRBV4-3 with TRBJ2-3; the match to TRBD2 covers 7 bases. The material sequenced was naive CD4+ T cells from PBMCs. Documented subset: CD45RA+ positively selected. Written as DNA, the CDR3 is TGCGCCAGCAGCCGATACCCCTTGACTAGCTCCACAGATACGCAGTATTTT. This codes for CASSRYPLTSSTDTQYF.